This TCR beta chain derives from a study of OX40 agonist ivuxolimab in advanced cancers. The overall study: Dose-escalation subjects each had hepatocellular carcinoma, melanoma, renal cell or head and neck cancer. Prior checkpoint blockade (anti-PD-1, anti-PD-L1 or anti-CTLA-4) was permitted; approximately 40% had it.

Points from the study as a whole: On average, CD8+ T cells showed a greater number of expanded clones than CD4+. Relatively little clonal expansion, among the lowest observed, appeared in partial responders at 0.1-3.0 mg/kg.

Comment on this clone: Its antigen is unknown.

The repertoire was sequenced with immunoSEQ multiplex PCR; TCRdb's copy has only in-frame clones and lacks some. The data show 25,000 to 35,000 clones, around nine tenths seen once. Trimming cost V 5 bases and J 13 bases, with 12 bases left between them. The CDR3 has 12 amino acids. The germline V gene encodes CDR1 MDHEN and CDR2 SYDVKM. The origin of this receptor is an adult with an advanced solid tumor such as melanoma, head and neck, liver or kidney cancer. J is TRBJ1-6 and V is TRBV28; D perhaps matches TRBD1 (6 bases). The specimen was CD4+ or CD8+ T cells sorted from blood, collected in a trial of the OX40 agonist ivuxolimab. The CDR3 sequence is CASSLPRGPLHF. The DNA of the CDR3 is TGTGCCAGCAGTCTCCCCAGGGGTCCCCTCCACTTT.